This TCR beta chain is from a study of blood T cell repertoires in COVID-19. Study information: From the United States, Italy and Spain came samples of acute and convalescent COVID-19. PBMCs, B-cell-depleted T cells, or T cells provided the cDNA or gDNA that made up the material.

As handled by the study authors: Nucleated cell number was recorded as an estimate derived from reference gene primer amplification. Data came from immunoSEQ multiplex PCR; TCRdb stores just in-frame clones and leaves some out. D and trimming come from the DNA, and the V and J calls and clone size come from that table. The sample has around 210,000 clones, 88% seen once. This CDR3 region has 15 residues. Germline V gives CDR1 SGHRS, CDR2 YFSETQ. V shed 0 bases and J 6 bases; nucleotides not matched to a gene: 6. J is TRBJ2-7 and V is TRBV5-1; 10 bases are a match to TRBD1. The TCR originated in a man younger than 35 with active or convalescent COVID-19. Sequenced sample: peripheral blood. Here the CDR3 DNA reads TGCGCCAGCAGCTTGGAAGGGACAGGGGAGGGCGAGCAGTACTTC. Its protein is CASSLEGTGEGEQYF.